The clone carrying this T cell receptor beta chain appeared a single time. TCR beta sequencing was performed on blood CD8+ and CD4+ T cells. TEMRA cells were enriched by FACS, and CD4+ and CD8+ T cells were negatively isolated. cDNA came from roughly 0.53 to 1 ug RNA primed by random hexamers. Via MiXCR, TCRdb re-called the immunoSEQ multiplex PCR reads, giving one row per CDR3 protein. This sample carries fewer than 350,000 distinct CDR3 sequences, roughly 85% of them seen once, and the ten largest clones take around 0.21%. The CDR3 extends over 15 amino acids. In germline, CDR1 is MDHEN, CDR2 SYDVKM. With V trimmed by 6 bases and J by 5 bases, 7 bases remained unmatched. This record belongs to a study of CD8 T cells in Susac syndrome.

The chain carries TRBV28 and TRBJ2-7, with TRBD2 identical over 13 bases. The sequence was collected from a human donor with multiple sclerosis. Input material: CD8+ T cells from PBMCs. CDR3 loop: CASRGLAGVIHEQYF. Written as DNA, the CDR3 is TGTGCCAGCAGAGGACTAGCGGGGGTTATTCACGAGCAGTACTTC.